The next 26 T cell receptor beta chains were all read from a single sample in a study of regulatory T cells in long-lasting Graves disease. Sample time point: newly diagnosed GD, antithyroid drugs for less than 3 months. The TCR library was made from RNA extracted from PBMCs. Researchers made TCR beta libraries by using iRepertoire HTBI primers and running Arm-PCR on CDR3 regions. TCRdb ran MiXCR on the multiplex PCR reads and lists one entry per CDR3 protein. The table records 300,000 to 400,000 distinct CDR3 sequences, less than 20% of them present only once. Here the sequenced sample was peripheral blood mononuclear cells (PBMCs), taken at new diagnosis, from a patient treated with antithyroid drugs. These receptors all come from a female donor with Graves disease.

The sample holds many counts of this clonotype. The chain recombines TRBV20-1 with TRBJ2-1; 9 nucleotides line up with TRBD2. Germline assignment: CDR1 DFQATT and CDR2 SNEGSKA (reference sequence). With V trimmed by 1 base and J by 4 bases, 2 bases remained unmatched. The CDR3 spans 14 residues. CDR3 protein: CSARGTSVYNEQFF. The CDR3 region has the DNA TGCAGTGCTAGAGGGACTAGCGTTTACAATGAGCAGTTCTTC.

The chain links TRBV30 to TRBJ2-5; no clear D gene. The CDR3 runs to 13 residues. V was shortened by 0 bases and J by 1 base, with 6 bases between the two germline ends. Looked up from germline, CDR1 is GTSNPN and CDR2 is SVGIG (reference sequence). The DNA of the CDR3 is TGTGCCTGGAGTGTAAATAGCCAAGAGACCCAGTACTTC. Translation: CAWSVNSQETQYF.

There are many counts of this clonotype. The chain joins TRBV29-1 to TRBJ2-1; D uncertain. CDR1 and CDR2 (germline): SQVTM, ANQGSEA. Trimming cost V 6 bases and J 2 bases, with 20 bases left between them. The CDR3 length is 16 residues. Written as DNA, the CDR3 is TGCAGCGTCCCTGGTCCCAGTGAACGTACCTACAATGAGCAGTTCTTC. Translated: CSVPGPSERTYNEQFF.

V and J are TRBV28 and TRBJ2-7; the match to TRBD1 covers 10 bases. This CDR3 contains 18 residues. Trimming removed 5 bases from V and 5 bases from J; junction bases left unmatched: 18. Germline lookup yields CDR1 MDHEN and CDR2 SYDVKM. CDR3 nucleotides: TGTGCCAGCAGTCGATCCGGGACAGGGGAGAGGGGGCGCGACGAGCAGTACTTC. Its protein is CASSRSGTGERGRDEQYF.

This clonotype was counted ten times or more. The chain links TRBV7-9 to TRBJ2-1; 12 bases are a match to TRBD1. Trimming took 4 bases from V and 9 from J; bases not matched to a gene: 7. Germline V gene data show CDR1 as SEHNR and CDR2 as FQNEAQ (reference sequence). The CDR3 runs 15 residues. The CDR3 DNA sequence: TGTGCCAGCAGCTGGACCCGGGACAGGGGGCTTGAGCAGTTCTTC. Protein sequence: CASSWTRDRGLEQFF.

This clonotype was picked up many times. The chain links TRBV15 to TRBJ1-6; possibly TRBD1 for D (5 bases). Germline V lookup: CDR1 LNHNV, CDR2 YYDKDF (reference sequence). V was pared by 0 bases and J by 5 bases, with 5 bases between. This CDR3 is 14 amino acids long. CDR3 sequence: CATSREQDNSPLHF. CDR3 nucleotides: TGTGCCACCAGCAGAGAACAGGATAATTCACCCCTCCACTTT.

This clonotype has at least ten counts. The chain is built from TRBV6-1 and TRBJ2-5, with D possibly matching TRBD1 (6 bases). Germline values: CDR1 MNHNS, CDR2 SASEGT. The CDR3 length is 16 residues. Trimming removed 3 bases at V and 3 bases at J, with 17 bases between. This CDR3 is CASSEEVFAGEETQYF. CDR3 nucleotide sequence: TGTGCCAGCAGTGAGGAAGTGTTCGCAGGGGAAGAGACCCAGTACTTC.

This sequence joins TRBV29-1 and TRBJ2-3; 8 bases are shared with TRBD2. In germline, CDR1 is SQVTM, CDR2 ANQGSEA. The CDR3 runs to 15 residues. Trimming removed 2 bases from V and 3 bases from J; junction bases left unmatched: 7. This chain's CDR3 is CSVEFRGRQTDTQYF. The CDR3 DNA is TGCAGCGTTGAATTCCGCGGGAGGCAGACAGATACGCAGTATTTT.

The chain uses TRBV18 and TRBJ2-7; D is uncertain. The germline CDR1 and CDR2 sequences are KGHSH and LQKENI. The CDR3 spans 14 residues. Trimming left V 2 bases short and J 5 bases short, with 13 bases between. The CDR3 DNA reads TGTGCCAGCTCACCATATCAGTCCGAAAACGAGCAGTACTTC. It specifies CASSPYQSENEQYF.

The sample holds many counts of this clonotype. The CDR3 DNA sequence: TGTGCCAGCAGTTTAGAATGGGGGGCTAGTAGCACTGAAGCTTTCTTT. Its translation is CASSLEWGASSTEAFF. The rearrangement uses TRBV12-3 or TRBV12-4 and TRBJ1-1; a possible D gene is TRBD1 (6 bases). The CDR3 spans 16 residues. Trimming removed 1 base at V and 4 bases at J, with 16 bases between.

This sequence joins TRBV10-3 and TRBJ2-3, with a weak D call TRBD2 (6 bases). The germline V gene encodes CDR1 ENHRY and CDR2 SYGVKD. The CDR3 is 13 residues long. Trimming left V 10 bases short and J 6 bases short, with 17 bases between. The CDR3 DNA is TGTGCCACCAGACGCCTAGCGCTGGATACGCAGTATTTT. Amino acid sequence: CATRRLALDTQYF.

The sample holds a few counts of this clonotype. The V call is TRBV3-1, the J call TRBJ2-5, with no clear D. V was trimmed by 0 bases and J by 7 bases, leaving 6 bases between them. Germline V gene data show CDR1 as LGHDT and CDR2 as YNNKEL (reference sequence). The CDR3 covers 12 residues. The CDR3 region has the DNA TGTGCCAGCAGCCAAGAAGGTGGGACCCAGTACTTC. This gives the protein CASSQEGGTQYF.

This clonotype was counted at least ten times. The V call is TRBV2, the J call TRBJ1-4; weak D call: TRBD1 (6 bases). Between the trimmed V and J ends, which lost 6 bases and 8 bases, there was a span of 22 bases. The CDR3 contains 16 residues. CDR1 is SNHLY and CDR2 is FYNNEI in the germline V gene. CDR3 protein: CASSAKYSAGEEKLFF. As DNA, the CDR3 is TGTGCCAGCAGCGCTAAGTACTCGGCAGGGGAAGAAAAACTGTTTTTT.

The chain couples TRBV12-5 to TRBJ1-2, with 7 bases matching TRBD1. This CDR3 has 16 residues. V lost 1 base to trimming and J lost 5 bases; unmatched junction nucleotides: 10. Germline assignment: CDR1 LGHNT and CDR2 FRNRAP. CDR3 DNA: TGTGCTAGTGGTTTGGCAGCGGGACAGCCGAGATATGGCTACACCTTC. Protein: CASGLAAGQPRYGYTF.

Ten or more counts support this clonotype. The chain uses TRBV27 and TRBJ2-7; 8 bases align to TRBD2. The CDR3 totals 15 residues. The junction had 4 bases not matched to a gene; V was cut back by 3 bases and J by 0 bases. From germline, CDR1 is MNHEY and CDR2 SMNVEV (reference sequence). The CDR3 DNA reads as TGTGCCAGCAGTTTGACTAGCGAAAGCTCCTACGAGCAGTACTTC. It translates to CASSLTSESSYEQYF.

The chain recombines TRBV7-2 with TRBJ2-5; 10 bases align to TRBD2. The CDR3 extends over 16 amino acids. The V segment lost 5 bases and the J segment 5 bases; nucleotides outside the gene matches: 11. Germline lookup yields CDR1 SGHTA and CDR2 FQGNSA. CDR3 amino acids: CASSTSSGRASETQYF. The CDR3 region has the DNA TGTGCCAGCAGCACCTCAAGCGGGAGGGCCTCTGAGACCCAGTACTTC.

At least ten counts were recorded for this clonotype. The chain employs TRBV28 and TRBJ2-3; 13 bases line up with TRBD2. Trimming at V came to 5 bases and at J to 6 bases, leaving 11 bases not matched to a gene. Germline CDR1 MDHEN, CDR2 SYDVKM. This CDR3 has 17 residues. Written as DNA, the CDR3 is TGTGCCAGCAGTATTCCAAAAGGACTAGCGGGAGAGGATACGCAGTATTTT. Translation: CASSIPKGLAGEDTQYF.

This clonotype was detected only a few times. J is TRBJ2-7 and V is TRBV5-1; D is perhaps TRBD2 (5 bases). In germline, CDR1 is SGHRS, CDR2 YFSETQ. V was shortened by 4 bases and J by 6 bases, with 17 bases between the two germline ends. This CDR3 is built from 14 residues. In DNA, the CDR3 is TGCGCCAGCAGCGACCCTAGAGGGAGTGTCGAGCAGTACTTC. Residues: CASSDPRGSVEQYF.

This clonotype was counted only a few times. The chain couples TRBV12-5 to TRBJ2-3, with 7 bases identical to TRBD1. Germline V gene sequence: CDR1 LGHNT, CDR2 FRNRAP. V lost 6 bases to trimming and J lost 4 bases; unmatched junction nucleotides: 7. CDR3 length: 14 residues. The chain's CDR3 is CASGPTGMADTQYF. CDR3 nucleotides: TGTGCTAGTGGACCGACAGGGATGGCAGATACGCAGTATTTT.

This clonotype was counted between two and nine times. With a much larger clone just one base away, this may be a read error. The rearrangement links TRBV6-2 or TRBV6-3 to TRBJ1-1, with D possibly TRBD1 on 5 matching bases. The CDR3 consists of 13 residues. Trimming removed 2 bases at V and 6 bases at J, with 10 bases between. Germline V lookup: CDR1 MNHEY, CDR2 SVGEGT. CDR3 DNA: TGTGCCAGCAGTTACGGGGCGTTAGCTGAAGCTTTCTTT. Residues: CASSYGALAEAFF.

This clonotype has a handful of counts. This chain uses TRBV7-3 with TRBJ2-7, with D maybe TRBD2 (6 bases). From germline, CDR1 is SGHTA and CDR2 FQGTGA. This CDR3 comprises 14 residues. Trimming removed 0 bases at V and 5 bases at J, with 11 bases between. CDR3 in DNA: TGTGCCAGCAGCTTAACGTCGGAGGGAAACGAGCAGTACTTC. It is translated as CASSLTSEGNEQYF.

This clonotype was observed many times. The CDR3 DNA reads TGTGCCAGCAGCTTAGATTCGGCAGGGGCTCAGCCCCAGCATTTT. Its protein product is CASSLDSAGAQPQHF. The V call is TRBV7-2, the J call TRBJ1-5; the D gene is possibly TRBD1 (6 bases). Germline CDR1 SGHTA, CDR2 FQGNSA. The CDR3 consists of 15 residues. Trimming left V 1 base short and J 6 bases short, with 13 bases between.

This clonotype was seen repeatedly, ten times or more. The genes are TRBV12-3 or TRBV12-4 and TRBJ1-6; a weak D match, TRBD1 (6 bases). V lost 5 bases and J lost 10, with 15 bases in between. The CDR3 length is 14 residues. DNA of the CDR3: TGTGCCAGCAGTGTACAGGGACCGCGGTCACCCCTCCACTTT. It translates to CASSVQGPRSPLHF.

This clonotype was observed many times. CDR3 sequence (DNA): TGTGCCAGCAGTGATGAACCGGGACACATGAACACTGAAGCTTTCTTT. Protein product: CASSDEPGHMNTEAFF. This chain links TRBV6-1 with TRBJ1-1; tentative D call: TRBD1 (6 bases). The V gene lost 3 bases and the J gene lost 0 bases, with 14 bases spanning the gap. This CDR3 comprises 16 residues. Germline CDR1 and CDR2: MNHNS and SASEGT.

This clonotype was found many times. CDR3 loop: CASSPGTSGRRGWYNEQFF. CDR3 nucleotides: TGTGCCAGCAGTCCGGGGACTAGCGGGAGGAGGGGGTGGTACAATGAGCAGTTCTTC. This chain joins TRBV12-3 or TRBV12-4 and TRBJ2-1; TRBD2 matches 15 bases. The V gene end was trimmed by 5 bases and the J gene end by 4 bases; junction bases not matched to a gene: 12. CDR3 length: 19 amino acids.

The CDR3 bases are TGTGCCAGCAGCTCGGGACAGGGTAAGAACACTGAAGCTTTCTTT. Encoded protein: CASSSGQGKNTEAFF. V gene TRBV9 combines with J gene TRBJ1-1; TRBD1 matches at 9 bases. Germline V CDR1 and CDR2: SGDLS, YYNGEE. The CDR3 loop spans 15 amino acids. The V gene end was trimmed by 4 bases and the J gene end by 1 base; junction bases not matched to a gene: 5. Full variable domain (missing parts from reference TRBV9 and TRBJ1-1): DSGVTQTPKHLITATGQRVTLRCSPRSGDLSVYWYQQSLDQGLQFLIQYYNGEERAKGNILERFSAQQFPDLHSELNLSSLELGDSALYFCASSSGQGKNTEAFFGQGTRLTVV.